This TCR beta chain was profiled in a study of a mutant IDH1 vaccine in newly diagnosed glioma (dated by TCRdb to the early 2020s). About the full investigation: Eight vaccinations were administered to patients in weeks 1, 3, 5, 7, 11, 15, 19 and 23, corresponding to visits V03 through V10. Longitudinal TCRB deep sequencing was done for fewer than 30 treated patients, wherever samples were available for exploratory analyses. Of the roughly 30 treated patients, approximately 62% were male and approximately 40% were female, and a mean age of roughly 40 years was recorded. Peripheral blood was collected at six visits: V03 (baseline), V05, V07, V10, V12 and V13. Prior to enrollment, patients had been given standard therapy consisting of radiotherapy alone, temozolomide alone, or radiochemotherapy with temozolomide, with the combination given to most patients. Vaccination started 4-6 weeks after radiotherapy alone, or was given together with temozolomide cycles in the groups whose treatment included chemotherapy. Summary of the overall study and its limitations: The authors noted that analyses of patient blood samples could not be reproduced because of sample limitations. Changes in the top peripheral T cell clonotypes picked up by TCRB sequencing did not appear to be linked to pseudoprogression. Across multiple MHC alleles, vaccine-induced immune responses were seen in roughly 93% of patients. Availability determined which PBMC samples were chosen for TCRB deep sequencing.

The time point label here, explained by the study, means: week 5, during vaccination. Every vaccine dose consisted of 300 ug of a 20-mer mutant IDH1 peptide in Montanide, administered subcutaneously together with topical imiquimod. Newly diagnosed WHO grade 3 or 4 IDH1-mutant astrocytomas showing loss of nuclear ATRX were present in the donors. The samples were drawn from NOA16, a multicentre, single-arm, open-label phase I trial in Germany that tested a mutant IDH1 peptide vaccine in humans for the first time. The DNeasy Blood and Tissue Kit was used to extract genomic DNA from EDTA blood for TCRB sequencing. Points on this clone: What this receptor recognizes is not known. There are no base qualities to consult, and no much larger clone falls within one base.

Trimming takes 3 bases from V and 5 bases from J, and the germline ends sit 8 bases apart. Sequences SGHTA (CDR1) and FQGNSA (CDR2) are obtained from the germline V gene. From the cysteine through the phenylalanine, the CDR3 covers 13 amino acids. Of all the DNA, just the CDR3 is kept, 39 bases in frame from base 1. Library construction relied on the immunoSEQ multiplex PCR assay. Following the manufacturer's protocol, the hsTCRB Kit was used to amplify rearranged TCR beta chain sequences. Sequencing of TCRB libraries was carried out on an Illumina MiSeq. Per the authors' processing: Demultiplexing, trimming and gene mapping were performed with the kit vendor's proprietary platform. The table was pulled from immuneACCESS by TCRdb, which kept in-frame rearrangements only. Such tables lose some clones; where checked, under half of the loss comes from unresolved V genes, and the rest has no known cause. For V, J and clone size, that table is used; D and trimming come from the DNA. The sample contains about 40,000 clones, 91% of them found a single time. Roughly 2.6% of the sample goes to the ten largest clones.

The clonotype was recovered from a man aged 50 to 59 with glioma. Recombination connected TRBV7-2 to TRBJ1-5, with TRBD1 perhaps the D gene, on 5 matching bases. Here the sequenced sample was PBMCs, taken from a glioma patient whose treatment included an IDH1 peptide vaccine. CDR3 sequence: CASSLWGDQPQHF. At the DNA level, the sequence is TGTGCCAGCAGCTTGTGGGGCGATCAGCCCCAGCATTTT.